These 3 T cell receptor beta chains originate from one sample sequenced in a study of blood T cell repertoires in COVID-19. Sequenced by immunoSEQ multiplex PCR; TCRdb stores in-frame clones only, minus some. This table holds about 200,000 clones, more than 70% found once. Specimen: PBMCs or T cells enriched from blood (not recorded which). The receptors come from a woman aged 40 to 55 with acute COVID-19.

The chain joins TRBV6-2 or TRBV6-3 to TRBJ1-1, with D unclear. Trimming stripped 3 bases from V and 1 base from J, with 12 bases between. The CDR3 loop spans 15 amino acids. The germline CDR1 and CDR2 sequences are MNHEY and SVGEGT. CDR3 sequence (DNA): TGTGCCAGCAGTTATTCCGGGATCCAGAACACTGAAGCTTTCTTT. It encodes CASSYSGIQNTEAFF.

In DNA, the CDR3 is TGTGCCAGCAGCTTGGATCCTCAGGGCGGCAATCAGCCCCAGCATTTT. It yields the protein CASSLDPQGGNQPQHF. The gene calls are TRBV5-5 and TRBJ1-5; D possibly corresponds to TRBD1 (5 bases). The CDR3 spans 16 residues. Deletions cut 0 bases from V and 2 bases from J, with 12 bases between. Germline CDR1 SGHKS, CDR2 YYEKEE (reference sequence). Variable domain in full (rest from reference TRBV5-5 and TRBJ1-5): DAGVTQSPTHLIKTRGQQVTLRCSPISGHKSVSWYQQVLGQGPQFIFQYYEKEERGRGNFPDRFSARQFPNYSSELNVNALLLGDSALYLCASSLDPQGGNQPQHFGDGTRLSIL.

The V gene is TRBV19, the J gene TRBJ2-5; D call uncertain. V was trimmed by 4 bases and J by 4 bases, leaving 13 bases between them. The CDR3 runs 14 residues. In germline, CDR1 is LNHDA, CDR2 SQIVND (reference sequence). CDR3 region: CASSSRSPGETQYF. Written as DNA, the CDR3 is TGTGCCAGTAGTAGCCGCAGTCCGGGAGAGACCCAGTACTTC.